This TCR beta chain was recovered during a study of T cells in Graves' hyperthyroidism and ophthalmopathy. Study observations and caveats: Ophthalmopathy, as predicted by the model, came a median around 6 months after the prediction. Blood held most thyroid clonotypes expanded above 0.001 frequency.

This clonotype has a count of ten or more. The antigen remains undetermined. Trimming cost V 1 base and J 0 bases; bases outside gene matches: 4. In germline, CDR1 is MDHEN, CDR2 SYDVKM. The CDR3 runs 16 residues. The sample, blood from the first hyperthyroidism diagnosis, precedes any ophthalmopathy symptoms. Researchers took RNA transcripts and amplified the TCR beta CDR3 regions from them. The HTBI primer set drove a first-round RT-PCR of the TCR CDR3. TCRdb processed the multiplex PCR reads anew with MiXCR; each CDR3 protein has one entry. This sample has under 300,000 distinct CDR3 sequences, with more than 12% found just once.

Source material: blood. This sequence was found in a woman in her thirties or forties with Graves' hyperthyroidism that later progressed to Graves' ophthalmopathy. The chain links TRBV28 to TRBJ2-3, with 7 nucleotides matching TRBD2. CDR3 in amino acids: CASSLYLAASTDTQYF. The CDR3 nucleotides are TGTGCCAGCAGTTTATATCTAGCGGCGAGCACAGATACGCAGTATTTT.